This TCR beta chain was recovered during a study of beta chain features in type 1 diabetes. The wider study: All samples yielded roughly 100,000,000 examined sorted cells. General study results and limits: Among patients with Type 1 diabetes, TCRB CDR3s were moderately but significantly shorter in every one of the four CD4+ subsets.

This clone has just a few counts. Its antigen is unknown. Reverse transcribing all isolated RNA meant expressed TCRB transcripts were sequenced. This table comes from immunoSEQ multiplex PCR, and its TCRdb copy is limited to in-frame clones, with some not included. The sample records over 300,000 clones, 9.3% being singletons. This CDR3 contains 15 residues. Germline V gene sequence: CDR1 MGHDK, CDR2 SYGVNS. V lost 4 bases to trimming and J lost 6 bases, with 15 bases between them. The TCR comes from a man aged 25 to 40 with type 1 diabetes. The V and J genes are TRBV25-1 and TRBJ2-2; maybe TRBD2 (5 bases). Input material: central memory CD4+ T cells from blood. The CDR3 loop reads CASSVSLVGAGELFF. The CDR3 coding sequence is TGTGCCAGCAGTGTATCTCTTGTGGGAGCCGGGGAGCTGTTTTTT.